This T cell receptor beta chain came from a study of prognosis after radiotherapy for stage I lung cancer. As for the study in general: Patients (approximately 13 men, several women) were aged about 53 to 95, median roughly 74 years.

Amplicons of TCR beta CDR3 were generated from genomic DNA by two-round multiplex PCR. The first PCR round targeted every TRBV and TRBJ gene with specific primers. TCRdb independently ran MiXCR on the multiplex PCR reads; one entry per CDR3 protein. The table lists about 15,000 distinct CDR3 sequences, more than 25% of them singletons. In its sample, this clonotype was seen many times. Its antigen remains unknown. Germline loops: CDR1 ENHRY, CDR2 SYGVKD. V was pared by 0 bases and J by 5 bases, with 3 bases of the junction left unmatched. The CDR3 contains 16 residues. Study observations and caveats: Metastatic and non-metastatic patients reportedly diverged in TRBV and TRBJ gene usage. Unique TCR clone counts were lower following stereotactic body radiation therapy (median roughly 10,000 versus 7,000). Tumor-specific status of the expanded TCR clones was not determined in the analysis.

Sequenced here: PBMCs, sampled before or after stereotactic body radiation therapy (not recorded which). This receptor was identified in a donor aged 50 or older with non-small cell lung cancer. The rearrangement links TRBV10-3 to TRBJ2-7; 14 bases fit TRBD2. The CDR3 DNA is TGTGCCATCAGTGAGTCGACTAGCGGGAGGGTCCACGAGCAGTACTTC. Encoded protein: CAISESTSGRVHEQYF.